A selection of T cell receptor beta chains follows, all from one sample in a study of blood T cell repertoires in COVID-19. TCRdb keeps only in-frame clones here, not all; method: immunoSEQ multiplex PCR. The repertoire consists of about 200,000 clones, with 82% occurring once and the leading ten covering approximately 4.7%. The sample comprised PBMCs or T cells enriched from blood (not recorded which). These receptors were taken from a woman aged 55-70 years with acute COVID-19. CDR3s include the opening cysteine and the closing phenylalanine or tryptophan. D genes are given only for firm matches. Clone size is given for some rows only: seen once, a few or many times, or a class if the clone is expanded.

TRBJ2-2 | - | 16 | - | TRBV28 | TGTGCCAGCAGTTTCTTAGGGCGGGGGCACACCGGGGAGCTGTTTTTT | CASSFLGRGHTGELFF
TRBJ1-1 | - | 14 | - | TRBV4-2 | TGTGCCAGCAGCCAAGGACACAGGGACACTGAAGCTTTCTTT | CASSQGHRDTEAFF
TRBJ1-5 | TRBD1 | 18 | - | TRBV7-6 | TGTGCCAGCAGCTCGCTTATAGAGGAGACAGGGAAAAGACAGCCCCAGCATTTT | CASSSLIEETGKRQPQHF
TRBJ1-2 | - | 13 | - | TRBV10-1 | TGCGCCAGCAGTGGAGGGACTAACTATGGCTACACCTTC | CASSGGTNYGYTF
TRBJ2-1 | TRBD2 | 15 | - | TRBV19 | TGTGCCAGTAGTATGCGGGGGGGCGGGTTCGGAGAGCAGTTCTTC | CASSMRGGGFGEQFF
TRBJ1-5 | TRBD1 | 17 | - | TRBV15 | TGTGCCACCAGCATACAACGGACAGGTGGAGCCAATCAGCCCCAGCATTTT | CATSIQRTGGANQPQHF
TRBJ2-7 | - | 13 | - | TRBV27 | TGTGCCAGCAGCGACCTAACCACAGGGAAAGTGTACTTC | CASSDLTTGKVYF
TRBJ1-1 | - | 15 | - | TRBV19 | TGTGCCAGTAGAGACACCGTATTGTTGAACACTGAAGCTTTCTTT | CASRDTVLLNTEAFF
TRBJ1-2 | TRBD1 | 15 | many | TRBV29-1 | TGCAGCGTTGGCGGACAGGGGGAAGGGAACTATGGCTACACCTTC | CSVGGQGEGNYGYTF
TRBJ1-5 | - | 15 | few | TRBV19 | TGTGCCAGTAGTATAAGCGGGGCGCTGGGGCAGCCCCAGCATTTT | CASSISGALGQPQHF
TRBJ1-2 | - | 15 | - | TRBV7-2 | TGTGCCAGCAGCTTAGCCATTTGGGGGCCCTATGGCTACACCTTC | CASSLAIWGPYGYTF
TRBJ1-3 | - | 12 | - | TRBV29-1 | TGCAGCTTCAGGGGTTCTGGAAACACCATATATTTT | CSFRGSGNTIYF
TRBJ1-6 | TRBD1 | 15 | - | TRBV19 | TGTGCCAGTAGGCGACTCCAGACAGGGGACTCACCCCTCCACTTT | CASRRLQTGDSPLHF
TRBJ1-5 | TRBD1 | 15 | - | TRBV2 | TGTGCCAGCGGTGACAGGGGGTATAGCAATCAGCCCCAGCATTTT | CASGDRGYSNQPQHF
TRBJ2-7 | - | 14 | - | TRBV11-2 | TGTGCCAGCAGGGACGGGCTAGCGACCTACGAGCAGTACTTC | CASRDGLATYEQYF
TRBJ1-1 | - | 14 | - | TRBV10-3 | TGTGCCATCAGTGCACCAGGATTGAACACTGAAGCTTTCTTT | CAISAPGLNTEAFF
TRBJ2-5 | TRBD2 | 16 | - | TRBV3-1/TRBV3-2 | TGTGCCAGCAGCCCGACTAGCGGGATAACCGGGGAGACCCAGTACTTC | CASSPTSGITGETQYF